Each of the 31 T cell receptor beta chains below was sequenced from the same sample in a study of T cell clonality in common variable immunodeficiency. Their antigens are not known. The method was immunoSEQ multiplex PCR; TCRdb's version includes in-frame clones alone and lacks a portion of them. The sample yields tens of thousands of clones, without any singletons. General study results and limits: In common variable immunodeficiency, TCR beta chains reportedly carried fewer deletions and N-nucleotide insertions.

Sequencing was performed on peripheral blood mononuclear cells. These receptors were taken from a human donor with common variable immunodeficiency.

This clone was recorded many times. Sequencing ends 3 residues short of the CDR3 end; the germline J gene provides the rest. The chain couples TRBV7-9 to TRBJ1-6; D is ambiguous. The CDR3 is 15 residues long. V gave up 1 base and J gave up 10 bases, with 14 bases separating them. The V gene's germline CDR1 is SEHNR and CDR2 FQNEAQ (reference sequence). The part of the CDR3 DNA that was read is TGTGCCAGCAGCTTAGTAGGTTCCGGGTCCTCACCC. Translation gives CASSLVGSGSSP. The CDR3 reads in full as CASSLVGSGSSPLHF.

This clone was seen ten or more times. A junction boundary mismatches the germline segment, possibly from a read error. The read terminates 3 residues ahead of where the CDR3 ends, so the germline J gene completes it. The rearrangement uses TRBV19 and TRBJ1-6, with D maybe TRBD1 (5 bases). Per germline, CDR1 LNHDA and CDR2 SQIVND (reference sequence). CDR3 length: 13 amino acids. The DNA read from the CDR3 is TGTGCCAGTAGTGTAGACAGAATGTCACCC. It is translated as CASSVDRMSP. The whole CDR3 protein is CASSVDRMSPLHF.

On this clone itself: The read comes to an end 3 residues before the CDR3 does, leaving the germline J gene to fill in the end. The chain is built from TRBV19 and TRBJ1-2, with TRBD1 identical over 10 bases. The CDR3 runs to 16 residues. V dropped 7 bases and J dropped 2; count of bases not matched to a gene: 10. Per germline, CDR1 LNHDA and CDR2 SQIVND (reference sequence). CDR3 region: CASTPRRQGANYGYTF. The sequenced part of the CDR3 DNA is TGTGCCAGTACCCCCCGGAGACAGGGGGCCAACTATGGC.

Concerning this clone itself: The CDR3 goes on 3 residues after the read ends, and that part is filled in from the germline J gene. The genes are TRBV2 and TRBJ1-4; D unresolved. In germline, CDR1 is SNHLY, CDR2 FYNNEI. V lost 1 base, J lost 5 bases, and 11 bases lay in between. The CDR3 consists of 15 residues. The sequenced part of the CDR3 DNA is TGTGCCAGCAGTGAAGGGTTTACTCCCAATGAAAAA. Protein: CASSEGFTPNEK. The whole CDR3 region reads CASSEGFTPNEKLFF.

Comment on this clone: The CDR3 is cut off 3 residues early in the read; its end comes from the germline J gene. This rearrangement joins TRBV11-3 to TRBJ1-2; TRBD1 matches 8 bases. The CDR3 runs to 14 residues. Germline V gene sequence: CDR1 SGHNT, CDR2 YENEEA. J lost 6 bases, V lost 4 bases, and 7 bases had no gene match. The CDR3 sequence: CASSSDRGPNGYTF. The DNA read from the CDR3 is TGTGCCAGCAGCTCCGACAGGGGTCCCAATGGC.

Only a few counts were recorded for this clone. The CDR3 region is CASSQRTGGTYEQYF. The DNA read from the CDR3 is TGTGCCAGCAGCCAAAGGACAGGTGGGACATACGAG. This chain links TRBV11-2 with TRBJ2-7; the match to TRBD1 covers 7 bases. Read coverage stops 3 residues before the CDR3 terminus; the germline J gene supplies the remainder. The CDR3 has 15 residues. The junction had 11 bases not matched to a gene; V was cut back by 5 bases and J by 4 bases. Germline CDR1 is SGHAT and CDR2 is FQNNGV.

Points on this clone: The CDR3 end falls 3 residues outside the read, so it is completed with the germline J gene. This sequence joins TRBV2 and TRBJ2-1, with 10 positions matching TRBD1. Trimming cost V 7 bases and J 4 bases; bases outside gene matches: 13. The CDR3 has 17 residues. The germline V gene has CDR1 SNHLY and CDR2 FYNNEI. The sequenced CDR3 bases are TGTGCCAGCAATCCGGGACAGGGGACCCCGGGGTACAATGAG. Protein product: CASNPGQGTPGYNE. Given in full, the CDR3 is CASNPGQGTPGYNEQFF.

Points on this clone: The sequenced fragment ends 3 residues before the CDR3 boundary, so the rest is inferred from the germline J gene. The chain links TRBV30 to TRBJ2-7, with D uncertain. The ends were cut back, 6 bases at V and 2 bases at J, with 14 bases in the middle. From germline, CDR1 is GTSNPN and CDR2 SVGIG (reference sequence). The CDR3 is 13 residues long. The part of the CDR3 DNA that was read is TGTGCCTGCAGAAGGTATGACACCTACGAG. It is translated as CACRRYDTYE. The whole CDR3 protein is CACRRYDTYEQYF. Filled out from reference TRBV30 and TRBJ2-7, the complete variable domain reads SQTIHQWPATLVQPVGSPLSLECTVEGTSNPNLYWYRQAAGRGLQLLFYSVGIGQISSEVPQNLSASRPQDRQFILSSKKLLLSDSGFYLCACRRYDTYEQYFGPGTRLTVT.

Details on this clone: The sequence runs out 3 residues before the end of the CDR3; the remainder is reconstructed from the germline J gene. This sequence joins TRBV19 and TRBJ1-1; TRBD1 is a possible D gene (5 bases). CDR1 is LNHDA and CDR2 is SQIVND in the germline V gene (reference sequence). Trimming removed 3 bases at V and 1 base at J, with 15 bases between. CDR3 length: 16 amino acids. The covered CDR3 bases are TGTGCCAGTAGTATGATCGGGCAGGGTCAGAACACTGAA. Amino acids: CASSMIGQGQNTE. The CDR3 in its entirety is CASSMIGQGQNTEAFF.

Remarks on this clone: The CDR3 end lies 3 residues beyond the end of the read and is filled in from the germline J gene. This rearrangement joins TRBV7-6 to TRBJ2-1, with D tentatively TRBD2 (7 bases). The V gene's germline CDR1 is SGHVS and CDR2 FNYEAQ. There are 15 residues in the CDR3. V lost 2 bases to trimming and J lost 4 bases, with 12 bases between them. Partial CDR3 DNA: TGTGCCAGCAGCTTATCCAGGGGACTATACAATGAG. This translates into CASSLSRGLYNE. The whole CDR3 protein reads CASSLSRGLYNEQFF.

Concerning this clone itself: The read gets to within 3 residues of the CDR3 end, and the germline J gene fills in the rest. This rearrangement joins TRBV18 to TRBJ1-1; TRBD1 is a possible D gene (5 bases). The germline V gene encodes CDR1 KGHSH and CDR2 LQKENI. This CDR3 contains 15 residues. Trimming took off 1 base at V and 7 bases at J, with 16 bases between the two ends. The CDR3 sequence is CASSPQDTGVIEAFF. CDR3 DNA (partial): TGTGCCAGCTCACCACAGGACACGGGGGTAATTGAA.

This clone has more than one count but fewer than ten. The CDR3 end is not reached by the read, which stops 3 residues before it; the germline J gene fills it in. The rearrangement joins TRBV19 to TRBJ2-3; 8 bases fit TRBD2. The CDR3 loop spans 19 amino acids. The germline gives CDR1 LNHDA, CDR2 SQIVND (reference sequence). Trimming cost V 3 bases and J 2 bases; bases outside gene matches: 16. CDR3 DNA, as far as it was read: TGTGCCAGTAGTATTTATATATCGTTATTAGCGGGGCCCACAGATACG. Translation: CASSIYISLLAGPTDT. In full, the CDR3 reads CASSIYISLLAGPTDTQYF. The complete variable domain, with remaining parts taken from reference TRBV19 and TRBJ2-3, reads DGGITQSPKYLFRKEGQNVTLSCEQNLNHDAMYWYRQDPGQGLRLIYYSQIVNDFQKGDIAEGYSVSREKKESFPLTVTSAQKNPTAFYLCASSIYISLLAGPTDTQYFGPGTRLTVL.

This clone was observed at least ten times. The read finishes 3 residues shy of the CDR3 end, and the germline J gene is used to complete it. The J gene is TRBJ1-1, the V gene TRBV5-1; D might be TRBD1 (6 bases). CDR1 and CDR2 (germline): SGHRS, YFSETQ. This CDR3 has 14 residues. Trimming removed 5 bases from V and 1 base from J, with 12 bases in between. CDR3 DNA (partial): TGCGCCAGCAGTTACCAGGGGTCGAACACTGAA. Amino acid sequence: CASSYQGSNTE. The whole CDR3 sequence reads CASSYQGSNTEAFF.

This clone was picked up a small number of times. The DNA ends 3 residues before the CDR3 does, and the rest of the CDR3 is filled in from the germline J gene. The chain is built from TRBV7-2 and TRBJ1-6; D uncertain. Trimming removed 1 base at V and 9 bases at J, with 10 bases between. Per germline, CDR1 SGHTA and CDR2 FQGNSA. CDR3 size: 14 residues. The CDR3 DNA, read in part, is TGTGCCAGCAGCTTAGAGGGTCGCTTTTCACCC. It yields the protein CASSLEGRFSP. The CDR3 as a whole reads CASSLEGRFSPLHF.

With regard to this clone: The read terminates 3 residues ahead of where the CDR3 ends, so the germline J gene completes it. The V call is TRBV7-2, the J call TRBJ2-7; 8 positions agree with TRBD2. The trim removed 5 bases at V and 6 bases at J, leaving 12 bases unmatched. The CDR3 covers 15 residues. CDR1 is SGHTA and CDR2 is FQGNSA in the germline V gene. Partial CDR3 DNA: TGTGCCAGCAGCGCCCAAGGACTAGCATCTGGCGAG. Translation gives CASSAQGLASGE. The CDR3 as a whole reads CASSAQGLASGEQYF.

This clone was seen repeatedly, ten times or more. The DNA read from the CDR3 is TGTGCCAGCATAGGAAACCCGACAGGGTCCTACGGAACTGAA. Amino acids: CASIGNPTGSYGTE. The full-length CDR3 reads as CASIGNPTGSYGTEAFF. The genes are TRBV2 and TRBJ1-1; 7 bases fit TRBD1. The CDR3 end is not reached by the read, which stops 3 residues before it; the germline J gene fills it in. The CDR3 sequence is 17 residues long. The J segment lost 5 bases and the V segment lost 7 bases, leaving 19 bases of the junction unmatched. The germline V gene encodes CDR1 SNHLY and CDR2 FYNNEI. The variable domain in full, with the rest retrieved from reference TRBV2 and TRBJ1-1, is EPEVTQTPSHQVTQMGQEVILRCVPISNHLYFYWYRQILGQKVEFLVSFYNNEISEKSEIFDDQFSVERPDGSNFTLKIRSTKLEDSAMYFCASIGNPTGSYGTEAFFGQGTRLTVV.

There are a few counts of this clone. The sample contains more than one DNA sequence encoding this CDR3. The covered CDR3 bases are TGCAGCGTTGCTCGGACAGGACAAGAGACC. It is translated as CSVARTGQET. The CDR3 in its entirety is CSVARTGQETQYF. The genes are TRBV29-1 and TRBJ2-5, with 7 bases fitting TRBD1. The missing CDR3 end, 3 residues past where the read stops, is filled in from the germline J gene. Trimming removed 4 bases from V and 2 bases from J; junction bases left unmatched: 4. The CDR3 is 13 residues long. Germline CDR1 SQVTM, CDR2 ANQGSEA.

Comments on this clone: The read stops 3 residues short of the end of the CDR3; the missing end is completed from the germline J gene. The chain couples TRBV6-2 or TRBV6-3 to TRBJ2-3; 8 nucleotides line up with TRBD2. The CDR3 extends over 15 amino acids. Germline V CDR1 and CDR2: MNHEY, SVGEGT. Unmatched junction bases numbered 3, after V lost 2 bases and J lost 2 bases. The CDR3: CASSYGGGNTDTQYF. CDR3 DNA (partial): TGTGCCAGCAGTTACGGCGGGGGGAACACAGATACG.

This clone came up many times. The DNA ends 3 residues before the CDR3 does, and the rest of the CDR3 is filled in from the germline J gene. The rearrangement uses TRBV6-2 or TRBV6-3 and TRBJ1-2; 8 bases fit TRBD1. V trimming: 5 bases; J trimming: 0 bases; junction bases outside the gene matches: 11. CDR1 is MNHEY and CDR2 is SVGEGT in the germline V gene. This CDR3 is built from 17 residues. The CDR3 protein is CASSHPRDRFANYGYTF. CDR3 bases read: TGTGCCAGCAGTCACCCTCGGGACAGGTTTGCTAACTATGGC.

Only a few counts were recorded for this clone. The read gets to within 3 residues of the CDR3 end, and the germline J gene fills in the rest. The chain uses TRBV19 and TRBJ2-1, with 11 bases matching TRBD2. Germline V gene lookup returns CDR1 LNHDA and CDR2 SQIVND (reference sequence). Losses at the gene ends were 6 bases for V and 5 bases for J; bases not matched to a gene: 3. The CDR3 consists of 14 residues. The sequenced CDR3 bases are TGTGCCAGTAGGTTTAGCGGGGGGGACAATGAG. Amino acids: CASRFSGGDNE. The whole CDR3 reads CASRFSGGDNEQFF.

Notes on this clone: The sequence runs out 3 residues before the end of the CDR3; the remainder is reconstructed from the germline J gene. The V gene is TRBV19, the J gene TRBJ2-1; 11 nucleotides align to TRBD2. The CDR3 runs to 19 residues. The V gene's germline CDR1 is LNHDA and CDR2 SQIVND (reference sequence). Trimming cost V 2 bases and J 5 bases; bases outside gene matches: 14. CDR3 bases read: TGTGCCAGTAGTATATGGAGGGCTAGCGGGGGGCGGATTAACAATGAG. This codes for CASSIWRASGGRINNE. The CDR3 reads in full as CASSIWRASGGRINNEQFF. Looking up the rest from reference TRBV19 and TRBJ2-1 gives the full variable domain: DGGITQSPKYLFRKEGQNVTLSCEQNLNHDAMYWYRQDPGQGLRLIYYSQIVNDFQKGDIAEGYSVSREKKESFPLTVTSAQKNPTAFYLCASSIWRASGGRINNEQFFGPGTRLTVL.

This clone was observed a handful of times. From the germline J gene comes the end of the CDR3, since the read stops 3 residues before it. The V and J genes are TRBV7-3 and TRBJ2-1; D tentatively fits TRBD1 or TRBD2 (6 bases each). Germline CDR1 SGHTA, CDR2 FQGTGA. The CDR3 runs to 15 residues. The V and J ends lost 5 bases and 2 bases respectively, with 13 bases between them. This chain's CDR3 is CASSRYREAYNEQFF. CDR3 bases read: TGTGCCAGCAGCAGATACAGGGAGGCCTACAATGAG.

Only a few counts were recorded for this clone. Read coverage stops 3 residues before the CDR3 terminus; the germline J gene supplies the remainder. The chain uses TRBV6-2 or TRBV6-3 and TRBJ1-1; a weak D match, TRBD1 (6 bases). V lost 0 bases and J lost 5, with 10 bases in between. This CDR3 is 14 amino acids long. CDR1 and CDR2 (germline): MNHEY, SVGEGT. The CDR3 sequence is CASSYSTGWTEAFF. The sequenced CDR3 bases are TGTGCCAGCAGTTACTCGACAGGTTGGACTGAA.

This clone was counted ten times or more. The read terminates 3 residues ahead of where the CDR3 ends, so the germline J gene completes it. This chain connects TRBV29-1 to TRBJ1-2, with D maybe TRBD1 (5 bases). V lost 7 bases to trimming and J lost 6 bases, with 21 bases between them. The CDR3 length is 14 residues. CDR1 is SQVTM, CDR2 ANQGSEA, per germline. CDR3 bases read: TGCAGCGCGATTCGACCGGGGGGACCGCATGGC. As protein: CSAIRPGGPHG. The entire CDR3 sequence reads CSAIRPGGPHGYTF.

This clone was picked up a small number of times. The sequence runs out 3 residues before the end of the CDR3; the remainder is reconstructed from the germline J gene. The genes are TRBV6-4 and TRBJ1-6, with no clear D. In germline, CDR1 is MRHNA, CDR2 SNTAGT. The V end lost 5 bases, the J end lost 4 bases, and 9 bases lay between the germline ends. The CDR3 runs to 14 residues. The CDR3 bases that were read are TGTGCCAGCAGTCCCGGGGTTTATAATTCACCC. Its protein product is CASSPGVYNSP. The whole CDR3 sequence reads CASSPGVYNSPLHF.

The sample holds a few counts of this clone. CDR3: CASSIQQGLENTEAFF. The CDR3 DNA, read in part, is TGTGCCAGTAGTATTCAACAGGGGCTAGAGAACACTGAA. This sequence joins TRBV19 and TRBJ1-1; TRBD1 matches at 7 bases. Sequencing ends 3 residues short of the CDR3 end; the germline J gene provides the rest. The CDR3 runs 16 residues. V lost 3 bases and J lost 1; bases outside the gene matches: 8. The V gene's germline CDR1 is LNHDA and CDR2 SQIVND (reference sequence).

At least ten counts were recorded for this clone. Sequencing ends 3 residues short of the CDR3 end; the germline J gene provides the rest. The J gene is TRBJ2-3, the V gene TRBV18; a weak D match, TRBD1 (5 bases). CDR1 KGHSH and CDR2 LQKENI come from the germline V gene. Trimming cost V 1 base and J 6 bases, with 8 bases left between them. The CDR3 consists of 13 residues. Incomplete CDR3 DNA: TGTGCCAGCTCACCACAGGGGATGGATACG. It encodes CASSPQGMDT. The full CDR3 protein reads CASSPQGMDTQYF.

This clone has only a few counts. The CDR3 end falls 3 residues outside the read, so it is completed with the germline J gene. The chain has TRBV7-9 and TRBJ1-1; 8 bases align to TRBD1. The V gene end was trimmed by 4 bases and the J gene end by 1 base; junction bases not matched to a gene: 5. The CDR3 sequence is 15 residues long. Germline V lookup: CDR1 SEHNR, CDR2 FQNEAQ (reference sequence). CDR3 sequence: CASSSRDRGNTEAFF. CDR3 DNA, as far as it was read: TGTGCCAGCAGCTCACGAGACAGGGGGAACACTGAA.

This clone occurred many times. The read terminates 3 residues ahead of where the CDR3 ends, so the germline J gene completes it. The genes are TRBV7-2 and TRBJ1-1; D may be TRBD1 (6 bases). CDR1 and CDR2 from the germline V gene are SGHTA and FQGNSA. Trimming removed 5 bases at V and 0 bases at J, with 10 bases between. The CDR3 runs to 14 residues. This chain's CDR3 is CASSHGQLNTEAFF. CDR3 DNA (partial): TGTGCCAGCAGCCACGGACAGTTGAACACTGAA. The complete variable domain, with remaining parts taken from reference TRBV7-2 and TRBJ1-1, reads GAGVSQSPSNKVTEKGKDVELRCDPISGHTALYWYRQSLGQGLEFLIYFQGNSAPDKSGLPSDRFSAERTGGSVSTLTIQRTQQEDSAVYLCASSHGQLNTEAFFGQGTRLTVV.

This clone was picked up a small number of times. The CDR3 end is not reached by the read, which stops 3 residues before it; the germline J gene fills it in. The chain uses TRBV30 and TRBJ2-1, with TRBD1 matching over 10 bases. This CDR3 has 12 residues. Germline loops: CDR1 GTSNPN, CDR2 SVGIG (reference sequence). Germline trimming cut 7 bases from V and 8 bases from J; bases unmatched to any gene: 5. CDR3 DNA (partial): TGTGCCTTGGGACAGGGGTACGATGAG. Protein product: CALGQGYDE. The whole CDR3 reads CALGQGYDEQFF.

This clone was detected only a few times. The read terminates 3 residues ahead of where the CDR3 ends, so the germline J gene completes it. V is TRBV7-2 and J is TRBJ2-1; 7 nucleotides match TRBD1. CDR1 and CDR2 (germline): SGHTA, FQGNSA. Germline trimming cut 0 bases from V and 6 bases from J; bases unmatched to any gene: 8. This CDR3 is 16 amino acids long. The CDR3: CASSLATGALGNEQFF. The sequenced part of the CDR3 DNA is TGTGCCAGCAGCTTAGCCACAGGGGCACTTGGCAATGAG.